One and the same sample provided the 25 T cell receptor beta chains below, sequenced in a study of blood T cell repertoires in COVID-19. Libraries were prepared by immunoSEQ multiplex PCR; TCRdb keeps only in-frame clonotypes and omits some of them. Of 450,000 or so clones listed, 90% were seen once; the top ten hold about 0.63%. The sample taken for sequencing was PBMCs or T cells enriched from blood (not recorded which). All receptors come from a man aged 18 to 29 who had recovered from COVID-19.

J is TRBJ1-1 and V is TRBV28; no clear D. The ends were cut back, 1 base at V and 5 bases at J, with 14 bases in the middle. CDR1 MDHEN and CDR2 SYDVKM come from the germline V gene. This CDR3 is built from 15 residues. CDR3 sequence (DNA): TGTGCCAGCAGTTTATTTAGTCGAGGGAGGACTGAAGCTTTCTTT. Translating it yields CASSLFSRGRTEAFF.

This chain uses TRBV7-2 with TRBJ1-5; D gene unclear. CDR1 and CDR2 from the germline V gene are SGHTA and FQGNSA. The CDR3 sequence is 13 residues long. V was pared by 0 bases and J by 7 bases, with 7 bases between. CDR3 nucleotide sequence: TGTGCCAGCAGCTTAGCGTTGGGCCAGCCCCAGCATTTT. This sequence encodes CASSLALGQPQHF. The full variable domain, its missing parts supplied by reference TRBV7-2 and TRBJ1-5, is GAGVSQSPSNKVTEKGKDVELRCDPISGHTALYWYRQSLGQGLEFLIYFQGNSAPDKSGLPSDRFSAERTGGSVSTLTIQRTQQEDSAVYLCASSLALGQPQHFGDGTRLSIL.

CDR3 in DNA: TGTGCCAGCAGTTTCCAACCCGAACAAATTGAGACCCAGTACTTC. This codes for CASSFQPEQIETQYF. The chain couples TRBV6-2 or TRBV6-3 to TRBJ2-5; D ambiguous. Per germline, CDR1 MNHEY and CDR2 SVGEGT. V was cut by 4 bases and J by 5 bases, with 17 bases left in between. This CDR3 has 15 amino acids.

V usage is TRBV24-1 and J usage is TRBJ2-3; 10 nucleotides line up with TRBD2. J was trimmed by 0 bases and V by 9 bases; bases with no gene match: 5. Germline CDR1 KGHDR, CDR2 SFDVKD. The CDR3 spans 15 residues. CDR3 nucleotide sequence: TGTGCCACCGGCTCTAGCGGGAGTAGCACAGATACGCAGTATTTT. This gives the protein CATGSSGSSTDTQYF.

This clone occurred a few times. This chain joins TRBV9 and TRBJ1-2, with 12 positions matching TRBD1. Germline V lookup: CDR1 SGDLS, CDR2 YYNGEE. The V gene end was trimmed by 3 bases and the J gene end by 8 bases; junction bases not matched to a gene: 5. The CDR3 consists of 14 residues. The CDR3 here is CASSEGQGAQGYTF. Written as DNA, the CDR3 is TGTGCCAGCAGCGAGGGACAGGGGGCGCAAGGCTACACCTTC.

The rearrangement joins TRBV7-9 to TRBJ1-4, with no clear D. Germline V lookup: CDR1 SEHNR, CDR2 FQNEAQ (reference sequence). This CDR3 has 16 amino acids. Trimming took off 5 bases at V and 5 bases at J, with 18 bases between the two ends. The chain's CDR3 is CASSQETGIWNEKLFF. CDR3 nucleotide sequence: TGTGCCAGCAGCCAAGAAACGGGGATTTGGAATGAAAAACTGTTTTTT.

This clone was seen once. This sample includes further DNA sequences coding for the same CDR3. The DNA of the CDR3 is TGTGCCAGTAGCAGGACAGGGGGCTATGGCTACACCTTC. It yields the protein CASSRTGGYGYTF. The chain links TRBV19 to TRBJ1-2; 10 bases align to TRBD1. Germline V gene lookup returns CDR1 LNHDA and CDR2 SQIVND (reference sequence). The CDR3 runs 13 residues. V shed 6 bases and J 4 bases; nucleotides not matched to a gene: 2.

This chain links TRBV12-3 or TRBV12-4 with TRBJ1-2, with D hard to call. V lost 3 bases and J 5 bases, leaving 7 bases between the germline ends. This CDR3 contains 12 residues. The CDR3 coding sequence is TGTGCCAGCAGTTTCGATAGATATGGCTACACCTTC. As protein: CASSFDRYGYTF.

This clone was observed once. The rearrangement joins TRBV20-1 to TRBJ1-2; no reliable D call. This CDR3 has 12 amino acids. CDR1 and CDR2 (germline): DFQATT, SNEGSKA (reference sequence). Trimming removed 3 bases at V and 7 bases at J, with 12 bases between. The CDR3: CSASSRLLGYTF. DNA for the CDR3: TGCAGTGCTAGTTCCAGGCTACTTGGCTACACCTTC.

This clone came up once. The chain carries TRBV30 and TRBJ2-5, with 8 bases that match TRBD2. With 0 bases clipped from V and 5 bases from J, the junction kept 5 bases outside the gene matches. Germline CDR1 is GTSNPN and CDR2 is SVGIG (reference sequence). The CDR3 is 14 amino acids. DNA of the CDR3: TGTGCCTGGAGTGTATCCGGGAGGGGGGAGACCCAGTACTTC. As protein: CAWSVSGRGETQYF.

The chain couples TRBV7-8 to TRBJ2-5; possible D gene TRBD2, 5 bases. The CDR3 totals 14 residues. Trimming took off 5 bases at V and 5 bases at J, with 15 bases between the two ends. Per the germline V gene, CDR1 is SGHVS and CDR2 is FQNEAQ. CDR3 in amino acids: CASSKRLSEETQYF. Here the CDR3 DNA reads TGTGCCAGCAGCAAGAGACTAAGCGAGGAGACCCAGTACTTC.

The V and J genes are TRBV2 and TRBJ2-2, with 13 bases fitting TRBD2. The V segment lost 3 bases and the J segment 7 bases; nucleotides outside the gene matches: 5. Germline CDR1 SNHLY, CDR2 FYNNEI. The CDR3 length is 16 residues. The CDR3 bases are TGTGCCAGCAGTGAGGGGACTAGCGGGGTAGGCGGGGAGCTGTTTTTT. This gives the protein CASSEGTSGVGGELFF.

The J gene is TRBJ1-4, the V gene TRBV19; perhaps TRBD1 as D (5 bases). V was pared by 5 bases and J by 7 bases, with 8 bases between. The CDR3 is 12 residues long. In germline, CDR1 is LNHDA, CDR2 SQIVND (reference sequence). The CDR3 spells CASSFGAEKLFF. The DNA of the CDR3 is TGTGCCAGTAGTTTTGGGGCTGAAAAACTGTTTTTT.

The chain carries TRBV5-1 and TRBJ2-1; D is perhaps TRBD2 (6 bases). Looked up from germline, CDR1 is SGHRS and CDR2 is YFSETQ. This CDR3 is 16 amino acids long. V was clipped by 0 bases and J by 0 bases, with 10 bases between them. The CDR3 here is CASSLGTGDSYNEQFF. The DNA for the CDR3 is TGCGCCAGCAGCTTGGGTACGGGGGACTCCTACAATGAGCAGTTCTTC.

This clone has only one observation. The chain uses TRBV19 and TRBJ2-6; D may be TRBD1 (6 bases). CDR3 length: 16 amino acids. V dropped 5 bases and J dropped 0 bases, with 11 bases sitting between them. Germline V gene sequence: CDR1 LNHDA, CDR2 SQIVND (reference sequence). The CDR3 reads CASSVDSYSGANVLTF. CDR3 bases: TGTGCCAGTAGTGTGGACAGTTACTCTGGGGCCAACGTCCTGACTTTC.

The chain uses TRBV7-9 and TRBJ1-4, with D possibly TRBD1 on 6 matching bases. Germline V lookup: CDR1 SEHNR, CDR2 FQNEAQ (reference sequence). The CDR3 has 18 residues. The V end was cut by 5 bases, the J end by 2 bases, with 21 bases between. The CDR3 sequence is CASSRFGGGESTNEKLFF. In DNA form, the CDR3 reads TGTGCCAGCAGCCGCTTTGGGGGCGGTGAGTCCACTAATGAAAAACTGTTTTTT.

This clone has just a few counts. This chain uses TRBV28 with TRBJ1-2, with no clear D. Trimming stripped 6 bases from V and 4 bases from J, with 12 bases between. The CDR3 runs to 13 residues. Germline V gene data show CDR1 as MDHEN and CDR2 as SYDVKM. The CDR3 region is CASSTEAPYGYTF. CDR3 in DNA: TGTGCCAGCAGCACCGAAGCCCCCTATGGCTACACCTTC.

The rearrangement links TRBV7-9 to TRBJ2-2; possible D gene TRBD2, 6 bases. From germline, CDR1 is SEHNR and CDR2 FQNEAQ (reference sequence). The CDR3 runs to 16 residues. Trimming left V 2 bases short and J 4 bases short, with 14 bases between. The CDR3 region has the DNA TGTGCCAGCAGCTTATACGTCGCGGGACCCACCGGGGAGCTGTTTTTT. It yields the protein CASSLYVAGPTGELFF.

The chain joins TRBV12-5 to TRBJ2-1; D possibly corresponds to TRBD2 (7 bases). The CDR3 is 13 residues long. In germline, CDR1 is LGHNT, CDR2 FRNRAP. Trimming stripped 2 bases from V and 9 bases from J, with 11 bases between. CDR3 sequence reads: CASGLSGEGEQFF. The CDR3, as DNA: TGTGCTAGTGGTTTGTCAGGGGAGGGTGAGCAGTTCTTC.

Concerning this clone itself: The junction differs from germline at one of its ends, possibly a read error. The chain couples TRBV29-1 to TRBJ2-5; weak D call: TRBD1 (5 bases). This CDR3 comprises 12 residues. Per the germline V gene, CDR1 is SQVTM and CDR2 is ANQGSEA. CDR3 sequence: CSVDPGKETRYF. CDR3 coding DNA: TGCAGCGTTGACCCAGGGAAAGAGACCCGGTACTTC.

The rearrangement uses TRBV5-4 and TRBJ2-7; TRBD2 might be the D (5 bases). The V and J ends lost 1 base and 3 bases respectively, with 17 bases between them. The V gene's germline CDR1 is SGHNT and CDR2 YYREEE (reference sequence). The CDR3 spans 16 residues. CDR3 sequence (DNA): TGTGCCAGCAGCTTGAATTCGTTAGCCAGCGGCTACGAGCAGTACTTC. It translates to CASSLNSLASGYEQYF. The whole variable domain, remainder taken from reference TRBV5-4 and TRBJ2-7, is ETGVTQSPTHLIKTRGQQVTLRCSSQSGHNTVSWYQQALGQGPQFIFQYYREEENGRGNFPPRFSGLQFPNYSSELNVNALELDDSALYLCASSLNSLASGYEQYFGPGTRLTVT.

This clone was picked up many times. This chain joins TRBV28 and TRBJ2-4; D possibly corresponds to TRBD1 (6 bases). CDR3 length: 15 residues. From germline, CDR1 is MDHEN and CDR2 SYDVKM. V was trimmed by 6 bases and J by 0 bases, leaving 12 bases between them. The CDR3 spells CASRSWGLAKNIQYF. The CDR3 bases are TGTGCCAGCAGAAGCTGGGGGCTAGCCAAAAACATTCAGTACTTC.

J is TRBJ2-7 and V is TRBV4-1; a possible D gene is TRBD1 (5 bases). V was trimmed by 0 bases and J by 7 bases, leaving 13 bases between them. The CDR3 is 14 amino acids. CDR1 is MGHRA and CDR2 is YSYEKL in the germline V gene. The CDR3 here is CASSQEVGAWEQYF. Written as DNA, the CDR3 is TGCGCCAGCAGCCAAGAAGTAGGGGCCTGGGAGCAGTACTTC.

This clone was counted between two and nine times. In DNA form, the CDR3 reads TGTGCCAGCTCACCCGTGACAGTATTCTCTGGAAACACCATATATTTT. This sequence encodes CASSPVTVFSGNTIYF. The gene calls are TRBV18 and TRBJ1-3, with TRBD1 as a possible D gene (5 bases). Germline CDR1 and CDR2: KGHSH and LQKENI. With 3 bases removed from V and 0 bases from J, the gap between germline ends came to 12 bases. The CDR3 covers 16 residues.

The chain couples TRBV11-3 to TRBJ2-5; TRBD1 agrees at 7 bases. Germline V gene sequence: CDR1 SGHNT, CDR2 YENEEA. CDR3 length: 14 amino acids. V lost 5 bases, J lost 5 bases, and 8 bases stayed unmatched. DNA of the CDR3: TGTGCCAGCAGCGACAGGGAACCCCCCGAGACCCAGTACTTC. Amino acids: CASSDREPPETQYF.